Each of the 15 T cell receptor beta chains below was sequenced from the same sample in a study of blood T cell repertoires in COVID-19. Repertoires were generated with immunoSEQ multiplex PCR, while TCRdb's copy carries only in-frame clones and drops some. Among roughly 280,000 clones, around 90% were seen once, and the ten largest hold about 2.2%. The sequencing sample was made of peripheral blood. These receptors were taken from a woman in her forties or fifties who had recovered from COVID-19.

As DNA, the CDR3 is TGCGCCAGCAGTCAATCCCGGGGCAGGGGGCCTCGTACCCACTTCACAGATACGCAGTATTTT. It yields the protein CASSQSRGRGPRTHFTDTQYF. The V call is TRBV23-1, the J call TRBJ2-3, with 8 bases fitting TRBD1. TRBV23-1 falls under the ORF class, with uncertain function. The ends lost 0 bases at V and 2 bases at J; junction bases unmatched: 19. The CDR3 covers 21 residues.

The CDR3 DNA reads as TGTGCCAGCAGCTACGGGACAGGGGCGAGCTCCTACGAGCAGTACTTC. Protein: CASSYGTGASSYEQYF. The V gene is TRBV11-2, the J gene TRBJ2-7; 10 nucleotides match TRBD1. Germline CDR1 SGHAT, CDR2 FQNNGV. V lost 4 bases to trimming and J lost 0 bases; unmatched junction nucleotides: 6. The CDR3 spans 16 residues. The full variable domain, rest sourced from reference TRBV11-2 and TRBJ2-7, is EAGVAQSPRYKIIEKRQSVAFWCNPISGHATLYWYQQILGQGPKLLIQFQNNGVVDDSQLPKDRFSAERLKGVDSTLKIQPAKLEDSAVYLCASSYGTGASSYEQYFGPGTRLTVT.

The chain joins TRBV24-1 to TRBJ2-1; possibly TRBD1 for D (5 bases). V gave up 5 bases and J gave up 8 bases, with 12 bases separating them. The germline V gene has CDR1 KGHDR and CDR2 SFDVKD. This CDR3 is built from 13 residues. For the CDR3, the DNA is TGTGCCACCAGTGTCGCAGGGTCGGATGAGCAGTTCTTC. It encodes CATSVAGSDEQFF.

The gene calls are TRBV27 and TRBJ1-6; D ambiguous. Per the germline V gene, CDR1 is MNHEY and CDR2 is SMNVEV (reference sequence). V was trimmed by 3 bases and J by 4 bases, leaving 13 bases between them. This CDR3 is built from 16 residues. This CDR3 reads CASSFPPKPYNSPLHF. The CDR3 DNA follows: TGTGCCAGCAGTTTCCCCCCTAAACCTTATAATTCACCCCTCCACTTT.

The gene calls are TRBV6-5 and TRBJ1-5; no reliable D call. Between the trimmed V and J ends, which lost 8 bases and 6 bases, there was a span of 20 bases. From germline, CDR1 is MNHEY and CDR2 SVGAGI. CDR3 length equals 15 residues. As DNA, the CDR3 is TGTGCCAGCGCCTACCCCAGCCTTGGAGGTCAGCCCCAGCATTTT. Translation: CASAYPSLGGQPQHF.

The chain recombines TRBV28 with TRBJ2-7; 7 bases are a match to TRBD2. This CDR3 has 14 residues. After removal of 11 bases from V and 6 bases from J, the junction contained 16 bases not matched to a gene. Looked up from germline, CDR1 is MDHEN and CDR2 is SYDVKM. The CDR3 is CASGGRVVSSEQYF. The CDR3 DNA is TGTGCCTCCGGAGGGAGGGTCGTTTCATCCGAGCAGTACTTC.

DNA for the CDR3: TGTGCCTGGAGGGACAGTAGCAATCAGCCCCAGCATTTT. Residues: CAWRDSSNQPQHF. This chain links TRBV30 with TRBJ1-5; a possible D gene is TRBD1 (6 bases). Trimming stripped 3 bases from V and 0 bases from J, with 6 bases between. The germline V gene encodes CDR1 GTSNPN and CDR2 SVGIG (reference sequence). The CDR3 has 13 residues.

This clone was seen just once. The chain couples TRBV15 to TRBJ1-5, with D unclear. V was trimmed by 6 bases and J by 2 bases, leaving 8 bases between them. This CDR3 region has 13 residues. CDR1 and CDR2 (germline): LNHNV, YYDKDF (reference sequence). CDR3 region: CATRQRGNQPQHF. DNA for the CDR3: TGTGCCACCAGACAACGGGGCAATCAGCCCCAGCATTTT.

The chain recombines TRBV10-3 with TRBJ1-3; D perhaps matches TRBD1 (5 bases). This CDR3 region has 14 residues. V dropped 8 bases and J dropped 0 bases, with 11 bases sitting between them. Germline CDR1 ENHRY, CDR2 SYGVKD. The CDR3, as DNA: TGTGCCATCGGGCGGGGCCTCTCTGGAAACACCATATATTTT. Amino acid sequence: CAIGRGLSGNTIYF.

V usage is TRBV2 and J usage is TRBJ2-4; 9 nucleotides align to TRBD1. CDR3 length: 13 residues. Per germline, CDR1 SNHLY and CDR2 FYNNEI. V was clipped by 0 bases and J by 16 bases; unmatched bases: 7. In nucleotides, the CDR3 is TGTGCCAGCAGTGAAGCTAGGGACAGGGTGGGATACTTC. As protein: CASSEARDRVGYF.

The V and J genes are TRBV5-5 and TRBJ2-1, with 11 positions matching TRBD2. This CDR3 spans 18 amino acids. Trimming took 4 bases from V and 2 from J; bases not matched to a gene: 11. Per germline, CDR1 SGHKS and CDR2 YYEKEE (reference sequence). CDR3 in amino acids: CASSRGPSGRSPYNEQFF. DNA for the CDR3: TGTGCCAGCAGCCGAGGGCCTAGCGGGAGGTCACCCTACAATGAGCAGTTCTTC.

In this sample, this clone turned up once. The chain is built from TRBV5-6 and TRBJ2-5, with D perhaps TRBD1 (6 bases). CDR1 SGHDT and CDR2 YYEEEE come from the germline V gene. V lost 3 bases and J lost 4, with 19 bases in between. This CDR3 spans 16 amino acids. This chain's CDR3 is CASSSNTQGVRETQYF. The CDR3, as DNA: TGTGCCAGCAGCTCAAACACACAGGGAGTCAGAGAGACCCAGTACTTC.

This chain connects TRBV18 to TRBJ2-7, with D perhaps matching TRBD2 (6 bases). V was pared by 6 bases and J by 7 bases, with 13 bases between. The CDR3 consists of 12 residues. CDR1 and CDR2 (germline): KGHSH, LQKENI. CDR3 sequence: CASSETSREQYF. The CDR3 DNA reads as TGTGCCAGCTCTGAGACTAGTCGGGAGCAGTACTTC.

This clone has a single count. The chain is built from TRBV7-2 and TRBJ2-3; D remains ambiguous. The germline V gene encodes CDR1 SGHTA and CDR2 FQGNSA. The V end lost 0 bases, the J end lost 2 bases, and 6 bases lay between the germline ends. The length of the CDR3 is 14 residues. The CDR3 spells CASSLASYTDTQYF. CDR3 sequence (DNA): TGTGCCAGCAGCTTAGCCTCCTACACAGATACGCAGTATTTT.

The chain has TRBV29-1 and TRBJ2-3, with TRBD2 as a possible D gene (6 bases). V lost 5 bases to trimming and J lost 1 base, with 10 bases between them. This CDR3 has 13 residues. CDR1 is SQVTM, CDR2 ANQGSEA, per germline. CDR3: CSVLSGRTDTQYF. The CDR3 nucleotides read TGCAGCGTTCTTAGCGGCCGCACAGATACGCAGTATTTT.